This T cell receptor beta chain came from a study of Ad26.COV2.S vaccination and SARS-CoV-2 variants. Overall study context: Recipients of Ad26.COV2.S got it intramuscularly, once or twice 56 days apart. General study results and limits: From the TCR breadth and depth analyses, total T cell responses may have been underestimated. Vaccine recipients had higher spike-specific TCR breadth than placebo recipients.

Repertoires were generated with immunoSEQ multiplex PCR, while TCRdb's copy carries only in-frame clones and drops some. The repertoire holds about 400,000 clones, 85% to 90% seen once, with less than 4.5% in the top ten. Note on this clone: Its cognate antigen is unknown. This sample also contains other DNA sequences that code for the same CDR3.

Treatment described: 19 received Ad26.COV2.S at low or high dose, single or two shots; about 5 received placebo; per-sample allocation not given. Day 63 after the first vaccine or placebo injection was the time point for sampling. The ends were cut back, 1 base at V and 2 bases at J, with 9 bases in the middle. This CDR3 contains 14 residues. CDR1 and CDR2 (germline): SGDLS, YYNGEE. The TCR was taken from a person between 18 and 59 years old who received the Ad26.COV2.S COVID-19 vaccine or a placebo. Source: peripheral blood, taken in a trial of Ad26.COV2.S vaccine versus placebo. The chain is built from TRBV9 and TRBJ1-1, with TRBD1 as a possible D gene (5 bases). For the CDR3, the DNA is TGTGCCAGCAGCGTACAACAGGCTAACACTGAAGCTTTCTTT. Residues: CASSVQQANTEAFF.